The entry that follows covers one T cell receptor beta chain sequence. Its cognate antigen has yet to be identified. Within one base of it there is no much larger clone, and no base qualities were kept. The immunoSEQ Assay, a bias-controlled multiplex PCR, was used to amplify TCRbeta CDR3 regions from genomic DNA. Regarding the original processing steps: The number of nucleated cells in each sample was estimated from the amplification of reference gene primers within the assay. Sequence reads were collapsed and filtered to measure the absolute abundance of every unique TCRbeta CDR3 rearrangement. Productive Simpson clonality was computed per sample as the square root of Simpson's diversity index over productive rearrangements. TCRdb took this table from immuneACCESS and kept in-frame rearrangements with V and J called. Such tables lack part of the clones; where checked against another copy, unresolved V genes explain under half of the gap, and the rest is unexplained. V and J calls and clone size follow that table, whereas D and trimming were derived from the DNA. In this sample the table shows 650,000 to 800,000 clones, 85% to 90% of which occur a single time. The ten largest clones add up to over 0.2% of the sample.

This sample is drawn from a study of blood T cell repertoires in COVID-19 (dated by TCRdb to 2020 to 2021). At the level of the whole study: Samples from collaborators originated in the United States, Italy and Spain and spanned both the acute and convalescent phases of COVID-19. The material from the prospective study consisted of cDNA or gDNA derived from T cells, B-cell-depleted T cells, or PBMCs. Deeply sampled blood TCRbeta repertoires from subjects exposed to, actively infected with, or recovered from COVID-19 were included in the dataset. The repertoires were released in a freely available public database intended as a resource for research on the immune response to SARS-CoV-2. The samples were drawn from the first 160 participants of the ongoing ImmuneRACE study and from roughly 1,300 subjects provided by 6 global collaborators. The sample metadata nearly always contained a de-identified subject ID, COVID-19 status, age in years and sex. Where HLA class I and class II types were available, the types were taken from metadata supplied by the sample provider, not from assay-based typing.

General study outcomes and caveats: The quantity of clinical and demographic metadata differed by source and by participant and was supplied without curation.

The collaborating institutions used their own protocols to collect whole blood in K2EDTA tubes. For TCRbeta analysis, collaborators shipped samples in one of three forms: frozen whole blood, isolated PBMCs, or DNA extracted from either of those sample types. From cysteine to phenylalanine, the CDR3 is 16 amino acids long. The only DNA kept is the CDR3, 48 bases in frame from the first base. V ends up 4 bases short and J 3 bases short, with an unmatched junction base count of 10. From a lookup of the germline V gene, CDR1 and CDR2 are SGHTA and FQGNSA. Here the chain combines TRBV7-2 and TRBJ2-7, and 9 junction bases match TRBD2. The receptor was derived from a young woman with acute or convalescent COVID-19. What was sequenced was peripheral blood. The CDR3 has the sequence CASSYTGTSLLYEQYF. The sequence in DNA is TGTGCCAGCAGCTACACCGGGACTAGCCTCCTCTACGAGCAGTACTTC. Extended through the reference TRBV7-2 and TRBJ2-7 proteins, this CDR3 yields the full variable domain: GAGVSQSPSNKVTEKGKDVELRCDPISGHTALYWYRQSLGQGLEFLIYFQGNSAPDKSGLPSDRFSAERTGGSVSTLTIQRTQQEDSAVYLCASSYTGTSLLYEQYFGPGTRLTVT.